One and the same sample provided the 28 T cell receptor beta chains below, sequenced in a study of identical twins. MiXCR was run by TCRdb on the 5' RACE reads, yielding one entry per CDR3 protein. The profile shows 550,000 to 700,000 distinct CDR3 sequences, over 20% of them singletons. A further study also used this sample, focusing on T cells expressing NK-cell markers.

The sample was PBMCs. The receptor set was obtained from a woman between 18 and 29 years old in good health.

This clonotype was counted ten times or more. The genes are TRBV5-6 and TRBJ2-1; TRBD1 agrees at 11 bases. Germline loops: CDR1 SGHDT, CDR2 YYEEEE. Trimming cost V 6 bases and J 7 bases; bases outside gene matches: 9. The CDR3 sequence is 15 residues long. The CDR3 bases are TGTGCCAGCACACTGGGACAGGGGGTCTCTAATGAGCAGTTCTTC. Its protein product is CASTLGQGVSNEQFF.

This sequence joins TRBV10-3 and TRBJ2-4; D not certain. CDR3 length equals 16 residues. Germline CDR1 and CDR2: ENHRY and SYGVKD. With 2 bases removed from V and 0 bases from J, the gap between germline ends came to 11 bases. The CDR3, as DNA: TGTGCCATCAGTGAGGGGCGTAACCTAGCCAAAAACATTCAGTACTTC. This encodes CAISEGRNLAKNIQYF.

This clonotype was seen a few times. V and J are TRBV5-5 and TRBJ1-1, with 7 bases that match TRBD1. The germline CDR1 and CDR2 sequences are SGHKS and YYEKEE (reference sequence). There are 15 residues in the CDR3. With 4 bases clipped from V and 0 bases from J, the junction kept 6 bases outside the gene matches. CDR3 nucleotides: TGTGCCAGCAGCCCTACCGGGACAGTGAACACTGAAGCTTTCTTT. It yields the protein CASSPTGTVNTEAFF.

This clonotype was picked up many times. This sequence joins TRBV5-1 and TRBJ1-1, with D unresolved. CDR1 and CDR2 (germline): SGHRS, YFSETQ. The V end was cut by 1 base, the J end by 2 bases, with 6 bases between. The CDR3 is 13 amino acids. In DNA, the CDR3 is TGCGCCAGCAGCTTGAGTACCAACACTGAAGCTTTCTTT. This translates into CASSLSTNTEAFF.

The chain carries TRBV12-3 or TRBV12-4 and TRBJ2-2; 12 nucleotides agree with TRBD1. This CDR3 contains 16 residues. After removal of 5 bases from V and 3 bases from J, the junction contained 4 bases not matched to a gene. CDR3 DNA sequence: TGTGCCAGCAGTCCGGGACAGGGGGCATACACCGGGGAGCTGTTTTTT. Its protein is CASSPGQGAYTGELFF.

This clonotype was detected a few times. This chain connects TRBV20-1 to TRBJ2-7; D may be TRBD2 (5 bases). Trimming cost V 3 bases and J 4 bases, with 16 bases left between them. This CDR3 has 14 residues. The germline CDR1 and CDR2 sequences are DFQATT and SNEGSKA (reference sequence). In nucleotides, the CDR3 is TGCAGTGCTAGCGGAGGACGGATAAGGTACGAGCAGTACTTC. Amino acids: CSASGGRIRYEQYF.

This clonotype was picked up a small number of times. One end of the junction is discordant with germline, which a read error may explain. This chain joins TRBV12-3 or TRBV12-4 and TRBJ2-7; 8 bases align to TRBD1. CDR3 length equals 11 residues. The CDR3 DNA reads as TGTGCCAGCAGTTTTGGACAGGGCGAAAACTTC. Its protein product is CASSFGQGENF.

Only a few counts were recorded for this clonotype. The chain carries TRBV20-1 and TRBJ2-7; D uncertain. This CDR3 region has 14 residues. Trimming left V 5 bases short and J 2 bases short, with 16 bases between. Germline-derived CDR1 and CDR2 are DFQATT and SNEGSKA (reference sequence). CDR3 residues: CSARFETPPYEQYF. DNA of the CDR3: TGCAGTGCTCGTTTCGAGACCCCCCCCTACGAGCAGTACTTC.

The chain couples TRBV20-1 to TRBJ2-1, with a weak D call TRBD2 (6 bases). The V gene's germline CDR1 is DFQATT and CDR2 SNEGSKA (reference sequence). Trimming pared 4 bases from V and 9 bases from J, leaving 13 bases between. There are 12 residues in the CDR3. CDR3 DNA: TGCAGTGCTAAAGTCGGACTACGTGAGCAGTTCTTC. Amino acids: CSAKVGLREQFF.

This clonotype was seen at least ten times. The chain employs TRBV4-3 and TRBJ1-6, with D hard to call. Germline CDR1 reads LGHNA; CDR2 reads YSLEER. Trimming removed 3 bases at V and 10 bases at J, with 19 bases between. The CDR3 is 16 residues long. The CDR3: CASSQQSAAEGSPLHF. For the CDR3, the DNA is TGCGCCAGCAGCCAGCAATCGGCGGCTGAAGGCTCACCCCTCCACTTT.

This sequence joins TRBV20-1 and TRBJ1-5, with 8 positions matching TRBD1. Germline trimming cut 4 bases from V and 0 bases from J; bases unmatched to any gene: 11. CDR1 is DFQATT, CDR2 SNEGSKA, per germline (reference sequence). The CDR3 extends over 17 amino acids. CDR3 sequence reads: CSAKNLETGDSNQPQHF. The CDR3 bases are TGCAGTGCTAAAAACCTCGAGACAGGGGATAGCAATCAGCCCCAGCATTTT.

This chain joins TRBV7-9 and TRBJ1-2; 7 nucleotides align to TRBD1. Trimming at V came to 5 bases and at J to 5 bases, leaving 17 bases not matched to a gene. Germline CDR1 and CDR2: SEHNR and FQNEAQ (reference sequence). This CDR3 has 17 amino acids. The CDR3: CASSHRRQGWGSYGYTF. As DNA, the CDR3 is TGTGCCAGCAGCCATCGAAGACAGGGTTGGGGATCGTATGGCTACACCTTC.

V is TRBV7-8 and J is TRBJ2-2, with D possibly TRBD2 on 5 matching bases. V dropped 9 bases and J dropped 4 bases, with 9 bases sitting between them. Germline lookup yields CDR1 SGHVS and CDR2 FQNEAQ. This CDR3 has 12 residues. CDR3 sequence (DNA): TGTGCCAGGGAGGACCCCACCGGGGAGCTGTTTTTT. This gives the protein CAREDPTGELFF.

A few counts support this clonotype. The rearrangement uses TRBV12-3 or TRBV12-4 and TRBJ2-1; no clear D. V was trimmed by 5 bases and J by 3 bases, leaving 14 bases between them. CDR3 length equals 15 residues. The CDR3 spells CASSSPARYYNEQFF. CDR3 DNA: TGTGCCAGCAGTAGCCCGGCTCGCTACTACAATGAGCAGTTCTTC.

The chain joins TRBV27 to TRBJ1-1; D may be TRBD1 (6 bases). Germline CDR1 and CDR2: MNHEY and SMNVEV (reference sequence). There are 17 residues in the CDR3. The V end was cut by 0 bases, the J end by 1 base, with 15 bases between. The CDR3 loop reads CASSLSDRTVTNTEAFF. CDR3 coding DNA: TGTGCCAGCAGTTTATCCGACAGGACGGTAACGAACACTGAAGCTTTCTTT.

Worth noting for this clonotype: A much larger clone differs from this one at a single base, so this may be a read error. CDR3 DNA sequence: TGCAGTGCTAGAGAAGGGACAAGGGATTGGGAGCAGTACTTC. Translation: CSAREGTRDWEQYF. The rearrangement uses TRBV20-1 and TRBJ2-7; D perhaps matches TRBD1 (6 bases). Germline CDR1 and CDR2: DFQATT and SNEGSKA (reference sequence). The CDR3 has 14 residues. V lost 0 bases and J lost 7, with 16 bases in between.

This chain uses TRBV12-3 or TRBV12-4 with TRBJ2-3; 8 bases align to TRBD2. Unmatched junction bases numbered 7, after V lost 5 bases and J lost 6 bases. The length of the CDR3 is 14 residues. CDR3 DNA: TGTGCCAGCAGTAGGAGCGGGAGCGATGATACGCAGTATTTT. This sequence encodes CASSRSGSDDTQYF.

The V call is TRBV5-5, the J call TRBJ2-1, with a weak D call TRBD2 (5 bases). Trimming pared 3 bases from V and 12 bases from J, leaving 16 bases between. The length of the CDR3 is 13 residues. Per the germline V gene, CDR1 is SGHKS and CDR2 is YYEKEE (reference sequence). The CDR3 here is CASSSLSRETQFF. DNA for the CDR3: TGTGCCAGCAGCTCTTTGAGTCGGGAAACGCAGTTCTTC.

This clonotype was detected many times. The chain has TRBV21-1 and TRBJ2-7; whether TRBD1, the table's D call, matches the DNA was not checked. TRBV21-1 is reported as a pseudogene. This CDR3 has 13 residues. The CDR3 nucleotides are TGTGCCAGCAGCGAGGGACGGTCCTACGAGCAGTACTTC. Translated, it gives CASSEGRSYEQYF.

This rearrangement joins TRBV2 to TRBJ2-2; 7 bases agree with TRBD2. J lost 4 bases, V lost 7 bases, and 9 bases had no gene match. The CDR3 is 15 residues long. CDR1 and CDR2 from the germline V gene are SNHLY and FYNNEI. CDR3 in amino acids: CASKMGGVSTGELFF. The CDR3 nucleotides are TGTGCCAGCAAGATGGGGGGGGTGAGCACCGGGGAGCTGTTTTTT.

This clonotype was seen a few times. The chain links TRBV12-3 or TRBV12-4 to TRBJ2-1; possibly TRBD2 for D (5 bases). Trimming took 4 bases from V and 2 from J, leaving 12 bases between them. The CDR3 totals 15 residues. CDR3 amino acids: CASSSSGIAYNEQFF. The CDR3 DNA sequence: TGTGCCAGCAGTTCCTCCGGGATTGCCTACAATGAGCAGTTCTTC.

This clonotype was seen more than once but under ten times. V gene TRBV20-1 combines with J gene TRBJ2-3; 8 bases agree with TRBD2. The CDR3 contains 14 residues. Germline V gene data show CDR1 as DFQATT and CDR2 as SNEGSKA (reference sequence). V lost 4 bases to trimming and J lost 2 bases; unmatched junction nucleotides: 5. The CDR3 is CSAKAGGPTDTQYF. In DNA form, the CDR3 reads TGCAGTGCTAAGGCGGGGGGTCCCACAGATACGCAGTATTTT.

J is TRBJ1-4 and V is TRBV12-3 or TRBV12-4; no firm D call. V lost 7 bases to trimming and J lost 6 bases, with 9 bases between them. The CDR3 spans 12 residues. This chain's CDR3 is CASTRPHEKLFF. The CDR3 nucleotides read TGTGCCAGCACTCGGCCTCATGAAAAACTGTTTTTT.

The genes are TRBV7-9 and TRBJ1-6; 7 bases are shared with TRBD1. The CDR3 consists of 15 residues. The V gene's germline CDR1 is SEHNR and CDR2 FQNEAQ (reference sequence). Germline trimming cut 0 bases from V and 9 bases from J; bases unmatched to any gene: 5. The CDR3 DNA is TGTGCCAGCAGCTTAGCTGACAGGGTGACTTCACCCCTCCACTTT. Protein product: CASSLADRVTSPLHF. The full variable domain, rest sourced from reference TRBV7-9 and TRBJ1-6, is DTGVSQNPRHKITKRGQNVTFRCDPISEHNRLYWYRQTLGQGPEFLTYFQNEAQLEKSRLLSDRFSAERPKGSFSTLEIQRTEQGDSAMYLCASSLADRVTSPLHFGNGTRLTVT.

This sequence joins TRBV5-6 and TRBJ2-1; D might be TRBD1 or TRBD2, each matching 5 bases. V was trimmed by 2 bases and J by 5 bases, leaving 23 bases between them. From germline, CDR1 is SGHDT and CDR2 YYEEEE. This CDR3 spans 18 amino acids. The chain's CDR3 is CASSFGLNWGTGNNEQFF. In DNA form, the CDR3 reads TGTGCCAGCAGCTTTGGATTAAATTGGGGGACGGGGAACAATGAGCAGTTCTTC.

The CDR3 region has the DNA TGTGCCAGCAGCTCGGACGCGAACACCGGGGAGCTGTTTTTT. Protein: CASSSDANTGELFF. V gene TRBV7-3 combines with J gene TRBJ2-2; no definite D call. This CDR3 contains 14 residues. The V and J ends lost 4 bases and 0 bases respectively, with 6 bases between them. CDR1 SGHTA and CDR2 FQGTGA come from the germline V gene.

The rearrangement links TRBV7-3 to TRBJ1-6; D is perhaps TRBD1 (5 bases). Germline-derived CDR1 and CDR2 are SGHTA and FQGTGA. This CDR3 is 17 amino acids long. Trimming left V 1 base short and J 4 bases short, with 14 bases between. CDR3 in DNA: TGTGCCAGCAGCTTAATCCCAAGGGGTCGGTATAATTCACCCCTCCACTTT. Translated: CASSLIPRGRYNSPLHF.

This clonotype was counted a few times. J is TRBJ2-2 and V is TRBV6-1; 7 nucleotides line up with TRBD2. After removal of 11 bases from V and 1 base from J, the junction contained 4 bases not matched to a gene. CDR1 MNHNS and CDR2 SASEGT come from the germline V gene. CDR3 length: 13 residues. The CDR3 here is CAVLAENTGELFF. CDR3 DNA sequence: TGTGCCGTCCTAGCGGAGAACACCGGGGAGCTGTTTTTT.